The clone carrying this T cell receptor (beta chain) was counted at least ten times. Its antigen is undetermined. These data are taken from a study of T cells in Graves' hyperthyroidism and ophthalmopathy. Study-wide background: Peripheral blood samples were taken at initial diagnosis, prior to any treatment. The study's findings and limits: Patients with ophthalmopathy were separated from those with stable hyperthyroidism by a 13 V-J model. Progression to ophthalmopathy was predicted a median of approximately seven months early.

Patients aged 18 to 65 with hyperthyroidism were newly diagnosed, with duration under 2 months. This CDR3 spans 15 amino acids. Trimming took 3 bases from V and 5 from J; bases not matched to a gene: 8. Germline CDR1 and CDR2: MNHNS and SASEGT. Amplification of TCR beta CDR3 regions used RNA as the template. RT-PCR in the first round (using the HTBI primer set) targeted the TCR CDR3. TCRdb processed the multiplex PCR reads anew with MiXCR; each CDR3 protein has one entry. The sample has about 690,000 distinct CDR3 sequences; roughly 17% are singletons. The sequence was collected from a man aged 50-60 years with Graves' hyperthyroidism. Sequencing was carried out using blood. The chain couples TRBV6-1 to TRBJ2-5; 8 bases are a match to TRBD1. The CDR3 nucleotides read TGTGCCAGCAGTGACGGCAGGACAGGGTGGGAGACCCAGTACTTC. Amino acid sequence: CASSDGRTGWETQYF.